These 31 T cell receptor beta chains originate from one sample sequenced in a study of blood T cell repertoires in COVID-19. Using immunoSEQ multiplex PCR, the repertoire was profiled, and TCRdb retains in-frame clones only, with some absent. Seen here are just over 650,000 clones, 85% to 90% observed once, and the top ten hold over 0.2%. Sequenced: peripheral blood. The receptors derive from a woman under 30 with acute or convalescent COVID-19.

The table lists this clone with a count of one. This chain connects TRBV7-9 to TRBJ2-7; 11 bases line up with TRBD1. This CDR3 region has 16 residues. Germline values: CDR1 SEHNR, CDR2 FQNEAQ (reference sequence). V shed 5 bases, J shed 4 bases, and the junction held 10 bases outside the gene matches. DNA of the CDR3: TGTGCCAGCAGCCCGACCCGGACAGGGGGCTGGTACGAGCAGTACTTC. Amino acid sequence: CASSPTRTGGWYEQYF.

The sample holds one count of this clone. This rearrangement joins TRBV27 to TRBJ1-5; D ambiguous. Trimming shortened V by 6 bases and J by 7 bases, and 19 bases separated the two germline ends. The CDR3 spans 15 residues. Looked up from germline, CDR1 is MNHEY and CDR2 is SMNVEV (reference sequence). CDR3 sequence (DNA): TGTGCCAGCAGACCCCACATCGAGGTAAACCAGCCCCAGCATTTT. This sequence encodes CASRPHIEVNQPQHF.

The chain uses TRBV6-4 and TRBJ2-7, with a weak D call TRBD1 (6 bases). Germline CDR1 MRHNA, CDR2 SNTAGT. CDR3 size: 17 residues. Between the trimmed V and J ends, which lost 6 bases and 0 bases, there was a span of 21 bases. The DNA for the CDR3 is TGTGCCAGCAGCAACCTCCTAAAACGGGACACCTCCTACGAGCAGTACTTC. Translation gives CASSNLLKRDTSYEQYF.

This chain links TRBV21-1 with TRBJ1-1; no check of the table's D call, TRBD1, against the DNA was made. TRBV21-1 has pseudogene status. This CDR3 has 14 amino acids. CDR3 residues: CASSKTPSNTEAFF. DNA for the CDR3: TGTGCCAGCAGCAAGACACCGTCGAACACTGAAGCTTTCTTT.

This clone was picked up one time. The V call is TRBV19, the J call TRBJ1-6, with D tentatively TRBD1 (5 bases). Per the germline V gene, CDR1 is LNHDA and CDR2 is SQIVND (reference sequence). Between the trimmed V and J ends, which lost 7 bases and 7 bases, there was a span of 11 bases. The CDR3 is made up of 13 amino acids. CDR3 sequence: CASTPQGNSPLHF. The CDR3 bases are TGTGCCAGTACCCCTCAGGGAAATTCACCCCTCCACTTT.

This sequence joins TRBV12-3 or TRBV12-4 and TRBJ2-2; D gene uncertain. V was pared by 9 bases and J by 3 bases, with 11 bases between. This CDR3 comprises 13 residues. The CDR3 loop is CASSGEYTGELFF. DNA of the CDR3: TGTGCCAGTTCCGGAGAGTACACCGGGGAGCTGTTTTTT.

The J gene is TRBJ1-5, the V gene TRBV12-3 or TRBV12-4; D uncertain. The CDR3 runs to 12 residues. Trimming cost V 8 bases and J 6 bases, with 11 bases left between them. CDR3 DNA: TGTGCCAGCTCAGTTCACAGTCAGCCCCAGCATTTT. This encodes CASSVHSQPQHF.

The chain carries TRBV18 and TRBJ2-1, with a tentative D call TRBD1 (6 bases). V was pared by 3 bases and J by 4 bases, with 16 bases between. The CDR3 has 16 amino acids. Germline V gene data show CDR1 as KGHSH and CDR2 as LQKENI. As DNA, the CDR3 is TGTGCCAGCTCACCGCGGCGACAGGAACCGTACAATGAGCAGTTCTTC. Amino acids: CASSPRRQEPYNEQFF.

J is TRBJ1-1 and V is TRBV9, with TRBD1 identical over 9 bases. The junction had 4 bases not matched to a gene; V was cut back by 4 bases and J by 0 bases. Germline V lookup: CDR1 SGDLS, CDR2 YYNGEE. The CDR3 is 15 residues long. CDR3 loop: CASSKQGAVNTEAFF. In DNA form, the CDR3 reads TGTGCCAGCAGCAAACAGGGGGCGGTGAACACTGAAGCTTTCTTT.

The chain links TRBV4-2 to TRBJ1-6; D is undetermined. Trimming shortened V by 4 bases and J by 10 bases, and 14 bases separated the two germline ends. The CDR3 has 14 amino acids. Per the germline V gene, CDR1 is LGHNA and CDR2 is YNFKEQ. DNA of the CDR3: TGTGCCAGCAGCCCAGGACTCCAGGCCTCACCCCTCCACTTT. Encoded protein: CASSPGLQASPLHF.

This clone occurred a few times. The chain uses TRBV6-5 and TRBJ1-1, with D perhaps matching TRBD1 (5 bases). The CDR3 extends over 13 amino acids. Looked up from germline, CDR1 is MNHEY and CDR2 is SVGAGI. V was clipped by 7 bases and J by 3 bases, with 12 bases between them. The CDR3 sequence is CASTRGGYTEAFF. The CDR3 DNA sequence: TGTGCCAGCACCCGGGGGGGGTACACTGAAGCTTTCTTT.

The CDR3 spells CASRGQGWNEAFF. The CDR3, as DNA: TGTGCCAGTCGAGGACAGGGATGGAATGAAGCTTTCTTT. This chain joins TRBV5-5 and TRBJ1-1; 8 bases line up with TRBD1. CDR1 and CDR2 (germline): SGHKS, YYEKEE (reference sequence). This CDR3 is 13 amino acids long. The J segment lost 7 bases and the V segment lost 8 bases, leaving 10 bases of the junction unmatched.

The table lists this clone with a few counts. The rearrangement links TRBV5-1 to TRBJ2-7, with D tentatively TRBD2 (7 bases). Per the germline V gene, CDR1 is SGHRS and CDR2 is YFSETQ. V lost 0 bases and J 4 bases, leaving 14 bases between the germline ends. There are 15 residues in the CDR3. CDR3 in amino acids: CASSLAGGRGYEQYF. CDR3 DNA sequence: TGCGCCAGCAGCTTGGCCGGGGGGCGTGGATACGAGCAGTACTTC.

The chain employs TRBV19 and TRBJ1-4; TRBD1 matches at 8 bases. V was clipped by 2 bases and J by 8 bases; unmatched bases: 4. CDR3 length: 14 amino acids. Looked up from germline, CDR1 is LNHDA and CDR2 is SQIVND (reference sequence). CDR3 loop: CASSIHRGDEKLFF. The CDR3 nucleotides read TGTGCCAGTAGTATACACAGGGGGGACGAAAAACTGTTTTTT.

The rearrangement uses TRBV2 and TRBJ1-2, with D possibly TRBD1 on 5 matching bases. CDR3 length: 11 residues. The V gene's germline CDR1 is SNHLY and CDR2 FYNNEI. Trimming took 6 bases from V and 6 from J, leaving 8 bases between them. The CDR3 DNA reads TGTGCCAGCAGGGGGGGTCATGGCTACACCTTC. Its translation: CASRGGHGYTF.

This clone was picked up one time. The gene calls are TRBV6-5 and TRBJ2-2, with 9 bases that match TRBD1. The CDR3 runs to 15 residues. After removal of 5 bases from V and 5 bases from J, the junction contained 6 bases not matched to a gene. Germline lookup yields CDR1 MNHEY and CDR2 SVGAGI. CDR3 residues: CASSRGTGRTGELFF. The CDR3 DNA sequence: TGTGCCAGCAGTCGAGGGACAGGGAGGACCGGGGAGCTGTTTTTT.

J is TRBJ1-2 and V is TRBV2; D perhaps matches TRBD1 (5 bases). The V and J ends lost 7 bases and 5 bases respectively, with 14 bases between them. The CDR3 contains 13 residues. Germline CDR1 and CDR2: SNHLY and FYNNEI. The CDR3 nucleotides read TGTGCCAGCATATCAGGGCGAATTTATGGCTACACCTTC. Its translation is CASISGRIYGYTF.

The chain joins TRBV27 to TRBJ2-3, with TRBD1 identical over 10 bases. The V gene's germline CDR1 is MNHEY and CDR2 SMNVEV (reference sequence). V lost 5 bases and J lost 4; bases outside the gene matches: 3. The CDR3 totals 14 residues. This chain's CDR3 is CASSQGTGADTQYF. The CDR3 region has the DNA TGTGCCAGCAGTCAAGGGACAGGGGCAGATACGCAGTATTTT.

The chain uses TRBV5-1 and TRBJ1-4, with 7 bases fitting TRBD1. The V gene end was trimmed by 0 bases and the J gene end by 2 bases; junction bases not matched to a gene: 7. The CDR3 is made up of 17 amino acids. Germline V gene sequence: CDR1 SGHRS, CDR2 YFSETQ. The CDR3 protein is CASSLVGQGVTNEKLFF. In nucleotides, the CDR3 is TGCGCCAGCAGCTTGGTCGGGCAGGGGGTTACTAATGAAAAACTGTTTTTT.

This clone has a single count. The rearrangement uses TRBV24-1 and TRBJ2-1; 10 nucleotides line up with TRBD2. From germline, CDR1 is KGHDR and CDR2 SFDVKD. This CDR3 has 14 residues. J was trimmed by 2 bases and V by 7 bases; bases with no gene match: 1. In DNA, the CDR3 is TGTGCCACCAGGAGCGGGGGGGCCTACAATGAGCAGTTCTTC. Protein sequence: CATRSGGAYNEQFF.

J is TRBJ1-5 and V is TRBV21-1. TRBV21-1 is assigned pseudogene status. The CDR3 is 11 amino acids. The CDR3 spells CASRPSQPQHF. CDR3 DNA sequence: TGTGCCAGCAGACCGAGCCAGCCCCAGCATTTT.

This CDR3 is CASSNTRTGGRNEQFF. CDR3 DNA sequence: TGCGCCAGCAGTAATACCCGGACAGGGGGCAGGAATGAGCAGTTCTTC. The chain joins TRBV5-1 to TRBJ2-1; 11 bases are shared with TRBD1. V shed 5 bases, J shed 7 bases, and the junction held 11 bases outside the gene matches. The germline V gene has CDR1 SGHRS and CDR2 YFSETQ. The length of the CDR3 is 16 residues.

The chain has TRBV5-1 and TRBJ1-5, with D perhaps TRBD1 (6 bases). The V gene lost 4 bases and the J gene lost 0 bases, with 8 bases spanning the gap. From germline, CDR1 is SGHRS and CDR2 YFSETQ. The CDR3 is 14 residues long. The CDR3 coding sequence is TGCGCCAGCAGCCACAGGGATAGCAATCAGCCCCAGCATTTT. Protein product: CASSHRDSNQPQHF.

This rearrangement joins TRBV6-5 to TRBJ1-1, with 8 bases lining up with TRBD1. The CDR3 consists of 15 residues. From germline, CDR1 is MNHEY and CDR2 SVGAGI. V shed 0 bases, J shed 4 bases, and the junction held 4 bases outside the gene matches. The CDR3 nucleotides are TGTGCCAGCAGTTACTCGGACAGGGTCGGCACTGAAGCTTTCTTT. It translates to CASSYSDRVGTEAFF.

This chain's CDR3 is CASSPEEGRYTEAFF. CDR3 coding DNA: TGCGCCAGCAGCCCGGAGGAGGGAAGATACACTGAAGCTTTCTTT. V and J are TRBV5-1 and TRBJ1-1; D uncertain. The germline gives CDR1 SGHRS, CDR2 YFSETQ. CDR3 size: 15 residues. V lost 4 bases and J 3 bases, leaving 16 bases between the germline ends.

V usage is TRBV5-6 and J usage is TRBJ2-7; 9 nucleotides match TRBD1. CDR3 length: 14 residues. The J segment lost 6 bases and the V segment lost 4 bases, leaving 8 bases of the junction unmatched. Germline V gives CDR1 SGHDT, CDR2 YYEEEE. CDR3 residues: CASSLGTGWGEQYF. CDR3 in DNA: TGTGCCAGCAGCCTGGGGACAGGGTGGGGCGAGCAGTACTTC.

The chain uses TRBV4-2 and TRBJ2-7, with TRBD2 identical over 16 bases. CDR1 LGHNA and CDR2 YNFKEQ come from the germline V gene. Trimming removed 3 bases from V and 1 base from J; junction bases left unmatched: 3. CDR3 length: 17 amino acids. CDR3: CASSQGLAGGQSYEQYF. The CDR3, as DNA: TGTGCCAGCAGCCAGGGACTAGCGGGGGGGCAATCCTACGAGCAGTACTTC.

The chain carries TRBV6-4 and TRBJ2-3, with TRBD2 matching over 7 bases. Trimming removed 5 bases from V and 3 bases from J; junction bases left unmatched: 8. This CDR3 region has 15 residues. Germline assignment: CDR1 MRHNA and CDR2 SNTAGT. In DNA form, the CDR3 reads TGTGCCAGCAGTCACCGGGGGGAGGAGACAGATACGCAGTATTTT. Translating it yields CASSHRGEETDTQYF.

The rearrangement links TRBV4-1 to TRBJ1-2; TRBD1 matches at 7 bases. CDR1 MGHRA and CDR2 YSYEKL come from the germline V gene. There are 15 residues in the CDR3. Trimming took 3 bases from V and 6 from J; bases not matched to a gene: 10. The CDR3 loop reads CASSQGPDRNNGYTF. The CDR3 coding sequence is TGCGCCAGCAGCCAGGGGCCGGACAGGAATAATGGCTACACCTTC.

J is TRBJ1-2 and V is TRBV27; D not resolved. Germline values: CDR1 MNHEY, CDR2 SMNVEV (reference sequence). The CDR3 sequence is 11 residues long. V was shortened by 7 bases and J by 6 bases, with 9 bases between the two germline ends. DNA for the CDR3: TGTGCCAGCAACAAGGAGGATGGCTACACCTTC. This gives the protein CASNKEDGYTF.

This clone was detected a few times. The J gene is TRBJ1-3, the V gene TRBV19; D gene uncertain. Germline V gene sequence: CDR1 LNHDA, CDR2 SQIVND (reference sequence). V shed 7 bases and J shed 0 bases, with 16 bases lying between them. This CDR3 has 16 amino acids. The CDR3 loop is CASNSRGPSSGNTIYF. The DNA for the CDR3 is TGTGCCAGTAACTCCCGGGGTCCGAGCTCTGGAAACACCATATATTTT.